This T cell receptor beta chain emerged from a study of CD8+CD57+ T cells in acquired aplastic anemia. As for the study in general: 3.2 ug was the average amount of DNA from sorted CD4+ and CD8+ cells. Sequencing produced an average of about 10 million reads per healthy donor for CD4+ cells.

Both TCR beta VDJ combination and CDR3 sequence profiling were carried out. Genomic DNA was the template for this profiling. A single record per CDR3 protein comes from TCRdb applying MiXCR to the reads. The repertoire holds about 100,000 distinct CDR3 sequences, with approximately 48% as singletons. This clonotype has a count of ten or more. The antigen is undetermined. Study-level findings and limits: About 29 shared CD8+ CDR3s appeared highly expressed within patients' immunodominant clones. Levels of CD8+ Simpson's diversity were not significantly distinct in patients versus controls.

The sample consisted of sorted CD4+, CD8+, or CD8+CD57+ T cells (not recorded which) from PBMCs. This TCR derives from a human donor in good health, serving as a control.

CDR3 DNA sequence: TGCGCCAGCAGCCCGGGGACAGGGAGTACGGATGAGCAGTTCTTC. Translated: CASSPGTGSTDEQFF. This rearrangement joins TRBV5-1 to TRBJ2-1; TRBD1 aligns across 9 bases. In germline, CDR1 is SGHRS, CDR2 YFSETQ. With V trimmed by 4 bases and J by 8 bases, 10 bases remained unmatched. This CDR3 comprises 15 residues.